A single sample is the source of the 4 T cell receptor beta chains below, sequenced in a study of shared T cell receptors in the human thymus (dated by TCRdb to the early 2020s). Library prep was done by the immunoSEQ multiplex PCR assay. Not all clones reach the TCRdb copy of this immuneACCESS table, which keeps in-frame sequences only. Checked studies attribute under half of the gap to unresolved V genes and leave the rest unexplained. The sample data list just under 550,000 clones, and around 78% of these were observed just once. More than 0.01% of the sample belongs to the ten largest clones. The data also belong to a second study, concerning human thymus T cells.

The sequenced material came from thymocytes. All receptors derive from a boy under two years old with a congenital heart defect. Donor details come from another sample of the same person, matched by shared clones.

This chain links TRBV14 with TRBJ2-3, with D possibly matching TRBD1 (5 bases). CDR1 and CDR2 (germline): SGHDN, FVKESK. CDR3 size: 15 residues. V lost 4 bases and J lost 0, with 11 bases in between. CDR3 in DNA: TGTGCCAGCAGCCTTCTGGGGCAGAGCACAGATACGCAGTATTTT. Amino acid sequence: CASSLLGQSTDTQYF.

This clone came up a few times. The V and J genes are TRBV4-3 and TRBJ2-3; D is possibly TRBD1 (6 bases). V lost 3 bases to trimming and J lost 0 bases, with 16 bases between them. The CDR3 covers 17 residues. The germline gives CDR1 LGHNA, CDR2 YSLEER. The CDR3 sequence: CASSQGLGQSSTDTQYF. Written as DNA, the CDR3 is TGCGCCAGCAGCCAGGGCCTCGGACAGTCTAGCACAGATACGCAGTATTTT.

The chain recombines TRBV4-1 with TRBJ2-2; D is uncertain. The CDR3 runs to 15 residues. V was trimmed by 0 bases and J by 5 bases, leaving 10 bases between them. The germline V gene encodes CDR1 MGHRA and CDR2 YSYEKL. The CDR3 bases are TGCGCCAGCAGCCAAGATGTAAACTTAACCGGGGAGCTGTTTTTT. Its protein product is CASSQDVNLTGELFF.

The J gene is TRBJ2-7, the V gene TRBV4-2; no definite D call. V lost 0 bases, J lost 2 bases, and 14 bases lay in between. The CDR3 has 16 residues. Germline V gene data show CDR1 as LGHNA and CDR2 as YNFKEQ. The CDR3 here is CASSQEVRGTAYEQYF. CDR3 bases: TGTGCCAGCAGCCAAGAGGTCCGAGGCACCGCCTACGAGCAGTACTTC.